Following are 19 T cell receptor beta chains from one sample sequenced in a study of CD8 T cell repertoires and HIV-1 epitope variants. What these receptors recognize is not known. Libraries were prepared by immunoSEQ multiplex PCR; TCRdb keeps only in-frame clonotypes and omits some of them. The repertoire holds a few thousand clones, with around 69% as singletons. The sample was cultured CD8+ T cells derived from PBMCs. The receptors stem from a male donor with HIV.

This clone has just a few counts. The V and J genes are TRBV27 and TRBJ2-7; D gene uncertain. The germline V gene has CDR1 MNHEY and CDR2 SMNVEV (reference sequence). V was cut by 4 bases and J by 3 bases, with 10 bases left in between. The CDR3 is 13 residues long. The DNA for the CDR3 is TGTGCCAGCAGTTCAGGAGCCCACTACGAGCAGTACTTC. It codes for CASSSGAHYEQYF.

V gene TRBV7-3 combines with J gene TRBJ2-2; 7 nucleotides agree with TRBD1. With V trimmed by 5 bases and J by 6 bases, 3 bases remained unmatched. The CDR3 has 13 residues. Germline assignment: CDR1 SGHTA and CDR2 FQGTGA. CDR3 loop: CASSVGTAGELFF. The CDR3 bases are TGTGCCAGCAGCGTGGGGACAGCCGGGGAGCTGTTTTTT.

This clone was counted once. The rearrangement joins TRBV11-2 to TRBJ2-7, with a tentative D call TRBD1 (5 bases). Trimming left V 5 bases short and J 2 bases short, with 13 bases between. This CDR3 is built from 14 residues. Germline V gene lookup returns CDR1 SGHAT and CDR2 FQNNGV. The CDR3 DNA follows: TGTGCCAGCAGCACCTGGGGCTCAGCCTACGAGCAGTACTTC. Amino acids: CASSTWGSAYEQYF.

This clone occurred a few times. The V and J genes are TRBV14 and TRBJ1-1; D is unresolved. The V end lost 4 bases, the J end lost 7 bases, and 13 bases lay between the germline ends. The CDR3 is 13 residues long. Per germline, CDR1 SGHDN and CDR2 FVKESK. The CDR3: CASSPVGRLEAFF. The CDR3 DNA reads TGTGCCAGCAGCCCAGTCGGTAGACTTGAAGCTTTCTTT.

This chain connects TRBV27 to TRBJ1-4, with TRBD1 matching over 12 bases. The CDR3 contains 16 residues. The ends lost 5 bases at V and 8 bases at J; junction bases unmatched: 9. Per the germline V gene, CDR1 is MNHEY and CDR2 is SMNVEV (reference sequence). The chain's CDR3 is CASSLGTGGYAEKLFF. In nucleotides, the CDR3 is TGTGCCAGCAGTCTCGGGACAGGGGGCTACGCGGAAAAACTGTTTTTT. Based on the CDR3 plus reference TRBV27 and TRBJ1-4, the full variable domain is EAQVTQNPRYLITVTGKKLTVTCSQNMNHEYMSWYRQDPGLGLRQIYYSMNVEVTDKGDVPEGYKVSRKEKRNFPLILESPSPNQTSLYFCASSLGTGGYAEKLFFGSGTQLSVL.

V gene TRBV7-2 combines with J gene TRBJ1-2; D possibly corresponds to TRBD1 (5 bases). The germline V gene encodes CDR1 SGHTA and CDR2 FQGNSA. Trimming cost V 6 bases and J 7 bases, with 12 bases left between them. This CDR3 comprises 12 residues. In DNA, the CDR3 is TGTGCCAGCAGTCTCCGAGGGGTTGGCTACACCTTC. Its translation: CASSLRGVGYTF.

This chain joins TRBV4-2 and TRBJ2-5; 7 bases agree with TRBD2. The V gene end was trimmed by 5 bases and the J gene end by 0 bases; junction bases not matched to a gene: 3. The CDR3 consists of 14 residues. Germline V gene data show CDR1 as LGHNA and CDR2 as YNFKEQ. The CDR3 reads CASSAGEDQETQYF. The CDR3 DNA sequence: TGTGCCAGCAGCGCGGGAGAGGACCAAGAGACCCAGTACTTC.

J is TRBJ2-2 and V is TRBV28; possible D gene TRBD2, 5 bases. CDR3 length: 14 residues. Germline CDR1 MDHEN, CDR2 SYDVKM. Trimming took off 5 bases at V and 4 bases at J, with 11 bases between the two ends. In nucleotides, the CDR3 is TGTGCCAGCAGTCGCCTACTAGTCACCGGGGAGCTGTTTTTT. Encoded protein: CASSRLLVTGELFF. Supplemented by reference TRBV28 and TRBJ2-2, the full variable domain reads DVKVTQSSRYLVKRTGEKVFLECVQDMDHENMFWYRQDPGLGLRLIYFSYDVKMKEKGDIPEGYSVSREKKERFSLILESASTNQTSMYLCASSRLLVTGELFFGEGSRLTVL.

The chain recombines TRBV14 with TRBJ2-1; D gene uncertain. The CDR3 consists of 16 residues. CDR1 and CDR2 (germline): SGHDN, FVKESK. The V and J ends lost 1 base and 0 bases respectively, with 10 bases between them. The chain's CDR3 is CASSQVSPISYNEQFF. CDR3 DNA sequence: TGTGCCAGCAGCCAAGTGTCGCCCATCTCCTACAATGAGCAGTTCTTC.

This clone was counted only a few times. The chain has TRBV10-3 and TRBJ2-7; 12 nucleotides agree with TRBD2. V lost 2 bases and J lost 3; bases outside the gene matches: 5. This CDR3 has 16 amino acids. CDR1 is ENHRY, CDR2 SYGVKD, per germline. CDR3 sequence reads: CAISEALGLAGYEQYF. The CDR3, as DNA: TGTGCCATCAGTGAGGCATTGGGACTAGCGGGCTACGAGCAGTACTTC.

The genes are TRBV28 and TRBJ1-5; a possible D gene is TRBD1 (6 bases). The CDR3 has 16 amino acids. Germline V gene lookup returns CDR1 MDHEN and CDR2 SYDVKM. V dropped 5 bases and J dropped 5 bases, with 19 bases sitting between them. The CDR3 loop is CASSLPGGAGDQPQHF. CDR3 sequence (DNA): TGTGCCAGCAGTCTGCCGGGGGGCGCGGGGGATCAGCCCCAGCATTTT.

In this sample, this clone turned up a few times. The CDR3 loop is CASSLGGHNQPQHF. CDR3 nucleotide sequence: TGTGCCAGCAGTTTAGGAGGACATAATCAGCCCCAGCATTTT. This chain links TRBV28 with TRBJ1-5; D might be TRBD1 (5 bases). Deletions cut 2 bases from V and 4 bases from J, with 9 bases between. The CDR3 consists of 14 residues. The germline V gene encodes CDR1 MDHEN and CDR2 SYDVKM.

This clone was picked up a small number of times. The chain couples TRBV6-5 to TRBJ1-1; a weak D match, TRBD1 (6 bases). Germline-derived CDR1 and CDR2 are MNHEY and SVGAGI. CDR3 length equals 13 residues. Deletions cut 5 bases from V and 7 bases from J, with 14 bases between. CDR3 nucleotide sequence: TGTGCCAGCAGTCCAAGACAGGCTGGTGAAGCTTTCTTT. It codes for CASSPRQAGEAFF.

The rearrangement uses TRBV5-3 and TRBJ2-7; D is perhaps TRBD1 (5 bases). TRBV5-3 is annotated as an ORF whose role is uncertain. Trimming took 8 bases from V and 2 from J, leaving 17 bases between them. The CDR3 is made up of 14 amino acids. DNA of the CDR3: TGTGCCAGCAGCGACTCGACAGTTACCTACGAGCAGTACTTC. Translating it yields CASSDSTVTYEQYF.

This clone was detected only once. The J gene is TRBJ2-2, the V gene TRBV13; 8 bases are a match to TRBD2. The junction had 6 bases not matched to a gene; V was cut back by 3 bases and J by 6 bases. CDR1 is PRHDT, CDR2 FYEKMQ, per germline (reference sequence). The CDR3 is 15 residues long. Written as DNA, the CDR3 is TGTGCCAGCAGCTTCGGGGGGGCGCGGTCCGGGGAGCTGTTTTTT. Its translation is CASSFGGARSGELFF.

This clone was observed a few times. The chain couples TRBV28 to TRBJ2-3, with a weak D call TRBD2 (5 bases). V lost 2 bases to trimming and J lost 0 bases, with 9 bases between them. CDR1 is MDHEN, CDR2 SYDVKM, per germline. The CDR3 sequence is 15 residues long. CDR3 DNA sequence: TGTGCCAGCAGTTTAGGAGCGGTAAGCACAGATACGCAGTATTTT. Translated: CASSLGAVSTDTQYF.

The rearrangement joins TRBV11-2 to TRBJ1-1; D is unresolved. The CDR3 contains 12 residues. V lost 2 bases and J 1 base, leaving 2 bases between the germline ends. The germline gives CDR1 SGHAT, CDR2 FQNNGV. CDR3 nucleotides: TGTGCCAGCAGCTTATGGAACACTGAAGCTTTCTTT. This sequence encodes CASSLWNTEAFF.

This rearrangement joins TRBV29-1 to TRBJ2-1, with 11 positions matching TRBD2. Losses at the gene ends were 3 bases for V and 8 bases for J; bases not matched to a gene: 3. Germline-derived CDR1 and CDR2 are SQVTM and ANQGSEA. The CDR3 loop spans 13 amino acids. CDR3 in DNA: TGCAGCGTTGATGAACTAGCGGGAGATGAGCAGTTCTTC. Protein sequence: CSVDELAGDEQFF.

Sample share makes this clone medium-sized. CDR3 bases: TGCAGCGTCTTGAAGGGCACCGGGGAGCTGTTTTTT. It translates to CSVLKGTGELFF. This chain joins TRBV29-1 and TRBJ2-2, with D hard to call. Between the trimmed V and J ends, which lost 6 bases and 4 bases, there was a span of 9 bases. Germline-derived CDR1 and CDR2 are SQVTM and ANQGSEA. The CDR3 has 12 residues.